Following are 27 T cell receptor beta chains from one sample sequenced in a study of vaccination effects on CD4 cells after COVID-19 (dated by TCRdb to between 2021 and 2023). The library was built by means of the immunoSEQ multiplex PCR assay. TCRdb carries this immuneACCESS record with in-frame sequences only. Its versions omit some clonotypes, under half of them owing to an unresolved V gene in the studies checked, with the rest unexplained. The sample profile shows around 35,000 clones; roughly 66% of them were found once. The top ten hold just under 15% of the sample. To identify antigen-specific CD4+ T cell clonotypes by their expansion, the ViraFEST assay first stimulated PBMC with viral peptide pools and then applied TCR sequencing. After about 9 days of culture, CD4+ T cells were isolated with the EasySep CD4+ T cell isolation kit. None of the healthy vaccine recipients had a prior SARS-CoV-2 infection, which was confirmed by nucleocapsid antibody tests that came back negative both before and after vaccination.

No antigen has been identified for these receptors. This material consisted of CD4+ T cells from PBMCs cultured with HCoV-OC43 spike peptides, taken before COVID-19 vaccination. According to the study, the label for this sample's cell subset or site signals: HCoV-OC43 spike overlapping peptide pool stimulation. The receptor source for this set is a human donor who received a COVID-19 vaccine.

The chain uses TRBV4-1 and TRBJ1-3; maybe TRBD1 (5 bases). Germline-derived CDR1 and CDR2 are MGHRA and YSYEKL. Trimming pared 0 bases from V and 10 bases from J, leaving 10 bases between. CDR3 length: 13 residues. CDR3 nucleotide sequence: TGCGCCAGCAGCCAAGATCGGGGGAAAACCATATATTTT. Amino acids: CASSQDRGKTIYF.

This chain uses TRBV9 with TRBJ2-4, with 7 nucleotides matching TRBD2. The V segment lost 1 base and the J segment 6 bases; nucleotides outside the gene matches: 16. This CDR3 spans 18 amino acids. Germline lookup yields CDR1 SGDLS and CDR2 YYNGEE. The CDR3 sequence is CASSVRALTRGSGNIQYF. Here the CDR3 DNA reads TGTGCCAGCAGCGTACGCGCTCTTACGCGGGGGTCGGGAAACATTCAGTACTTC.

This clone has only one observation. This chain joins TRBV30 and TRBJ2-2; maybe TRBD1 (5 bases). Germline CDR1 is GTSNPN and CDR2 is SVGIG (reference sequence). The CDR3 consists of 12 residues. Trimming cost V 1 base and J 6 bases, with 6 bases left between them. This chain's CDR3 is CAWSGRAGELFF. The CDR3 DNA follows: TGTGCCTGGAGTGGCAGGGCCGGGGAGCTGTTTTTT.

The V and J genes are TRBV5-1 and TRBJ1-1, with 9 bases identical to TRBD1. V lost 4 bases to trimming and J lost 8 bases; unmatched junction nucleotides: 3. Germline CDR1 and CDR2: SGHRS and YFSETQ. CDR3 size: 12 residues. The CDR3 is CASSRGTGEAFF. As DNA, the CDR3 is TGCGCCAGCAGCCGGGGGACAGGGGAAGCTTTCTTT.

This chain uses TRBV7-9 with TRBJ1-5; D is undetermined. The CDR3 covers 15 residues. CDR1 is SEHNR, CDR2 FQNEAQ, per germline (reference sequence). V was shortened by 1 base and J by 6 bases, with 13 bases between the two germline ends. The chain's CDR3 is CASSLGSSGFQPQHF. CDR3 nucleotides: TGTGCCAGCAGCTTAGGGTCGTCGGGGTTTCAGCCCCAGCATTTT.

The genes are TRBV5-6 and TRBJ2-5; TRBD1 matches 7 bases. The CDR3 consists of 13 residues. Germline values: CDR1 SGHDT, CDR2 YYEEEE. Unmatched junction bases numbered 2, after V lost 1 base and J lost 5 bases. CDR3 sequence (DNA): TGTGCCAGCAGCTTGACAGGGGAGGAGACCCAGTACTTC. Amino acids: CASSLTGEETQYF.

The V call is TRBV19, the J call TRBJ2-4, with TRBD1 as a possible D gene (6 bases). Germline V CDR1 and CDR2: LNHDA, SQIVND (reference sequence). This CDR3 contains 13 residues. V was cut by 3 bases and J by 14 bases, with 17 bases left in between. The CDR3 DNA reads TGTGCCAGTAGTATGTTGCCCGGGACACGCGAGTACTTC. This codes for CASSMLPGTREYF.

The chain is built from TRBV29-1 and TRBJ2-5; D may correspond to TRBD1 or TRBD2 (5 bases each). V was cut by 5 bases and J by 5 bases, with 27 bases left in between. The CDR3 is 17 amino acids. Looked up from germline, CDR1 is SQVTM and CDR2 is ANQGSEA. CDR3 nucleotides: TGCAGCGTTCTTCGGGCTCGGGGCGGGTTCGTCGTTGAGACCCAGTACTTC. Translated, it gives CSVLRARGGFVVETQYF.

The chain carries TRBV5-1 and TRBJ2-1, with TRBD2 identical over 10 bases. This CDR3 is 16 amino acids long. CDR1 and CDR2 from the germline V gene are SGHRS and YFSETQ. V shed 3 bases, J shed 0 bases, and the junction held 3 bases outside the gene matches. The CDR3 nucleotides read TGCGCCAGCAGCTCCTCTAGCGGGAGCTCCTACAATGAGCAGTTCTTC. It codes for CASSSSSGSSYNEQFF.

The CDR3 loop is CASSEMSGELFF. The CDR3 coding sequence is TGTGCCAGCAGTGAGATGAGCGGGGAGCTGTTTTTT. The chain links TRBV2 to TRBJ2-2; D call uncertain. The V gene lost 3 bases and the J gene lost 7 bases, with 6 bases spanning the gap. The CDR3 covers 12 residues. CDR1 SNHLY and CDR2 FYNNEI come from the germline V gene.

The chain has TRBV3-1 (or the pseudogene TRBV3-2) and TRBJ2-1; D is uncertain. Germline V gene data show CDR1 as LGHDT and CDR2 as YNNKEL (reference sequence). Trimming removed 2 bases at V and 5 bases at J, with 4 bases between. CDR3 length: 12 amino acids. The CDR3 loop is CASSQYNNEQFF. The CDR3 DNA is TGTGCCAGCAGCCAATACAACAATGAGCAGTTCTTC.

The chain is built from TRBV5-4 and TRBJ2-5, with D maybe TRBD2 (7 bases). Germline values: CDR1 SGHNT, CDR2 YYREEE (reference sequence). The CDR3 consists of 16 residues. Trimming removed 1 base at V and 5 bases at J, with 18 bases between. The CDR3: CASSLFSGSGDETQYF. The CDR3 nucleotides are TGTGCCAGCAGCTTGTTTAGCGGGTCAGGGGACGAGACCCAGTACTTC.

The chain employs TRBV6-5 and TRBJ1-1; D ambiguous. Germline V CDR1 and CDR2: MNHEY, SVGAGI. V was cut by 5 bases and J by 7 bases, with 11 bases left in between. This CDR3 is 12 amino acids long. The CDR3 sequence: CASSRGLGEAFF. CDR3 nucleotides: TGTGCCAGCAGTCGCGGACTCGGTGAAGCTTTCTTT.

CDR3 loop: CSVKGQGGDEQYF. The DNA for the CDR3 is TGCAGCGTTAAAGGACAGGGGGGCGACGAGCAGTACTTC. The rearrangement uses TRBV29-1 and TRBJ2-7, with 10 nucleotides matching TRBD1. The CDR3 length is 13 residues. Per the germline V gene, CDR1 is SQVTM and CDR2 is ANQGSEA. J lost 5 bases, V lost 5 bases, and 6 bases had no gene match.

CDR3 residues: CASSADRGRAQHF. CDR3 sequence (DNA): TGTGCCAGCAGCGCCGACAGGGGGCGCGCCCAGCATTTT. The chain recombines TRBV6-5 with TRBJ1-5, with 10 bases matching TRBD1. Germline lookup yields CDR1 MNHEY and CDR2 SVGAGI. The V and J ends lost 6 bases and 11 bases, in that order; junction bases with no gene match: 7. This CDR3 has 13 residues.

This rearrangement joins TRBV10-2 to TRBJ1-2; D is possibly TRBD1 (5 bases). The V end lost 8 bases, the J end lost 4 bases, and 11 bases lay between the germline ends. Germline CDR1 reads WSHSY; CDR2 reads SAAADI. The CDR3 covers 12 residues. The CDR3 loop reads CASRRDAYGYTF. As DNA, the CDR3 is TGCGCCAGCCGTCGGGACGCCTATGGCTACACCTTC.

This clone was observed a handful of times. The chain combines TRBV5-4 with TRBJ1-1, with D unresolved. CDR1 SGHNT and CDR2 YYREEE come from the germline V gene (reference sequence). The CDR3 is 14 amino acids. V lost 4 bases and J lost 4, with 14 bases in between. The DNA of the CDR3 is TGTGCCAGCAGCCCCCAGCCAGAGGGCACTGAAGCTTTCTTT. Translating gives CASSPQPEGTEAFF.

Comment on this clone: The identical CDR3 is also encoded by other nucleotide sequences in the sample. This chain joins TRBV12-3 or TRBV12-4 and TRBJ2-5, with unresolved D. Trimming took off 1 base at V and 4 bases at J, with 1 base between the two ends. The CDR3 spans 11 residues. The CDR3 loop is CASSLGETQYF. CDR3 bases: TGTGCCAGCAGTTTAGGAGAGACCCAGTACTTC.

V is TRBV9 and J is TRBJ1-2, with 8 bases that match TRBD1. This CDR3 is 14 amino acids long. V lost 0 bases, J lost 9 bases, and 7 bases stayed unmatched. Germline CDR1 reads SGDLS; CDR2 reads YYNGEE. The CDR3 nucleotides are TGTGCCAGCAGCGTAGTTTCGGGACAGGATCGCTACACCTTC. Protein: CASSVVSGQDRYTF.

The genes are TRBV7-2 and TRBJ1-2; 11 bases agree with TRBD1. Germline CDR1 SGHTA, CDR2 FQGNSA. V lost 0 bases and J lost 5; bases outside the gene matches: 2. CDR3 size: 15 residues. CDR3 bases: TGTGCCAGCAGCTTAGCGGGACAGGGGGGATATGGCTACACCTTC. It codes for CASSLAGQGGYGYTF.

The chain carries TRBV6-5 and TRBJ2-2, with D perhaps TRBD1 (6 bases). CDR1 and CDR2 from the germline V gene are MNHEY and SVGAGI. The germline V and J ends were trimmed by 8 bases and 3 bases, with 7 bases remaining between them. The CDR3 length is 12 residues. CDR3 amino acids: CASAGDTGELFF. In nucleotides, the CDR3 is TGTGCCAGCGCAGGGGACACCGGGGAGCTGTTTTTT.

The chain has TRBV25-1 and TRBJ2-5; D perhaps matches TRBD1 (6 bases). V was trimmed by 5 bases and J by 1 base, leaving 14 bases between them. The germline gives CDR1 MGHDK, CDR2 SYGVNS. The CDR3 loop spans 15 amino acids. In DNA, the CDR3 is TGTGCCAGCAGTCTAGGGGGAGTGACCCAAGAGACCCAGTACTTC. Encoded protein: CASSLGGVTQETQYF.

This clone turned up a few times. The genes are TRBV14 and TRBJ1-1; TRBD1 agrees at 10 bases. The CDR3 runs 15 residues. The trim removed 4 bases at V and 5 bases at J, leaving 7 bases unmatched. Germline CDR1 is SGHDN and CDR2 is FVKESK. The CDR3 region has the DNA TGTGCCAGCAGCCTAATGACAGGGGGCTGGACTGAAGCTTTCTTT. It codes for CASSLMTGGWTEAFF.

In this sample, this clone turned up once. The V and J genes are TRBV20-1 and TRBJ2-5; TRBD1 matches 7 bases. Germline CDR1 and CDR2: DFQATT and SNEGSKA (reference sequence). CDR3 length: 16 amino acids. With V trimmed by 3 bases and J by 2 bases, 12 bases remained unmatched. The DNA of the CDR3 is TGCAGTGCTAGTGCACCGGGACAGTACCCGCAAGAGACCCAGTACTTC. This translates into CSASAPGQYPQETQYF.

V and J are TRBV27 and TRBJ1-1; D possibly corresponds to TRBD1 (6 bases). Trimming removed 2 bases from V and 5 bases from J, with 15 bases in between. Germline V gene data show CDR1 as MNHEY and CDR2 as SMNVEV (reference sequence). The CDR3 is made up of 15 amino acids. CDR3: CASSLSPGAETEAFF. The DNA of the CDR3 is TGTGCCAGCAGTTTAAGCCCAGGGGCTGAGACTGAAGCTTTCTTT.

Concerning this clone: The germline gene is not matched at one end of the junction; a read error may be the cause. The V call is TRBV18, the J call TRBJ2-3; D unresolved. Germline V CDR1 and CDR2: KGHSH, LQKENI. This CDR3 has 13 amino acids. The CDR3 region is CASSTPPTDTQYF. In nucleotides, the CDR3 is TGTGCCAGCTCAACACCCCCCACAGATACGCAGTATTTT.

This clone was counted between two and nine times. CDR3 protein: CASSLEGRVSYEQYF. DNA of the CDR3: TGCGCCAGCAGCTTGGAGGGTAGGGTCTCCTACGAGCAGTACTTC. The chain recombines TRBV5-1 with TRBJ2-7, with D hard to call. Germline V CDR1 and CDR2: SGHRS, YFSETQ. Trimming stripped 0 bases from V and 0 bases from J, with 10 bases between. The CDR3 runs 15 residues.